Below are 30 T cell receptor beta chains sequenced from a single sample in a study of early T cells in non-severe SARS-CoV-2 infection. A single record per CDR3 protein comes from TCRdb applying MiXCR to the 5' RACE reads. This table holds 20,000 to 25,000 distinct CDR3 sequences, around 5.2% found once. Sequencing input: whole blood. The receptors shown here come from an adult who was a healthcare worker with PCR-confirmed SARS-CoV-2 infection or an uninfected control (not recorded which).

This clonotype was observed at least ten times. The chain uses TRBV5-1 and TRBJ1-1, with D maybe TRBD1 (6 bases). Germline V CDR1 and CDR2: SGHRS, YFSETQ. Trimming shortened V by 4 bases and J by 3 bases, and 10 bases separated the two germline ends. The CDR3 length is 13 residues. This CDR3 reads CASSPWTDTEAFF. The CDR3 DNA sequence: TGCGCCAGCAGCCCGTGGACAGACACTGAAGCTTTCTTT.

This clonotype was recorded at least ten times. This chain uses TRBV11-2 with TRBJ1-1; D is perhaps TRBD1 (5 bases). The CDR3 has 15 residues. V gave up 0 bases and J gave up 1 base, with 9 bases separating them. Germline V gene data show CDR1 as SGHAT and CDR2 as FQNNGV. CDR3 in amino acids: CASSLEPGWNTEAFF. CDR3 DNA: TGTGCCAGCAGCTTAGAGCCAGGGTGGAACACTGAAGCTTTCTTT.

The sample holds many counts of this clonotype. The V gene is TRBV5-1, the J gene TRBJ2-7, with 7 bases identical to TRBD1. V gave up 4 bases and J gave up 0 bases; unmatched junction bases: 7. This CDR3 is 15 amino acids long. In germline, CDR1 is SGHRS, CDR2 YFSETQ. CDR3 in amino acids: CASSPRDSSSYEQYF. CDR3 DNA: TGCGCCAGCAGCCCAAGGGACAGTTCCTCCTACGAGCAGTACTTC.

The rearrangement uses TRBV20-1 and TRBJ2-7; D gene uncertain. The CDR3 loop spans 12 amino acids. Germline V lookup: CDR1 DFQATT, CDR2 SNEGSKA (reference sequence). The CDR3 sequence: CRTLERTYEQYF. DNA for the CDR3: TGCCGGACGCTAGAACGGACCTACGAGCAGTACTTC.

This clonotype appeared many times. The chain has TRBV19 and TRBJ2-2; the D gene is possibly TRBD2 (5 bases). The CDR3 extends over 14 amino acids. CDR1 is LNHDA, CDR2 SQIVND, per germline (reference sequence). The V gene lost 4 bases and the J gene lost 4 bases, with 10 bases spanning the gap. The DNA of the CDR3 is TGTGCCAGTAGTAGCTACCGGGGCACCGGGGAGCTGTTTTTT. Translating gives CASSSYRGTGELFF.

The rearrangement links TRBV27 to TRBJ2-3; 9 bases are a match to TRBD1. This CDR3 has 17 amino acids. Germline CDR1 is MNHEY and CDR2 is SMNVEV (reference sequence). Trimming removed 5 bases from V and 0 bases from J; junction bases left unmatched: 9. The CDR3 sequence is CASSTPRGQGSTDTQYF. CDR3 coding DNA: TGTGCCAGCAGTACCCCCCGAGGACAGGGGAGCACAGATACGCAGTATTTT.

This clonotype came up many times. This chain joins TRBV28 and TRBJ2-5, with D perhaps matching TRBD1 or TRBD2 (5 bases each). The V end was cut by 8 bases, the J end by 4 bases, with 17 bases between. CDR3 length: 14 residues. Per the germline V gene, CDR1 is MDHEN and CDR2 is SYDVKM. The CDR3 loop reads CASGTQAALETQYF. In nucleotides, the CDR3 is TGTGCCAGCGGGACCCAAGCTGCGTTAGAGACCCAGTACTTC.

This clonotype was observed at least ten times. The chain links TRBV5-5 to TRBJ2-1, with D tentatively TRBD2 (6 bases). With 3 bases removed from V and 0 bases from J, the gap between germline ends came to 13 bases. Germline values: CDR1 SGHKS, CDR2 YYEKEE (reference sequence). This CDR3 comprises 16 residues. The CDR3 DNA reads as TGTGCCAGCAGCTATCCCGGGGGAATCTCCTACAATGAGCAGTTCTTC. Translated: CASSYPGGISYNEQFF.

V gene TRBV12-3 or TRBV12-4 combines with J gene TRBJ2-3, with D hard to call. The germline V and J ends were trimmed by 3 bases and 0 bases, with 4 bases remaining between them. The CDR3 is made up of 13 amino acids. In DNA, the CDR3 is TGTGCCAGCAGTTTCAGGAGCACAGATACGCAGTATTTT. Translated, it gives CASSFRSTDTQYF.

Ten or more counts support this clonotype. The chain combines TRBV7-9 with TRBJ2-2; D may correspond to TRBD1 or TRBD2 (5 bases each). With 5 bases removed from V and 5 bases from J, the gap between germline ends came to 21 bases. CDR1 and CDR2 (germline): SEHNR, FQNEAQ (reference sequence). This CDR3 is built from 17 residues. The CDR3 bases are TGTGCCAGCAGCATTACCGGGACGGCCTTGAGGACCGGGGAGCTGTTTTTT. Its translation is CASSITGTALRTGELFF.

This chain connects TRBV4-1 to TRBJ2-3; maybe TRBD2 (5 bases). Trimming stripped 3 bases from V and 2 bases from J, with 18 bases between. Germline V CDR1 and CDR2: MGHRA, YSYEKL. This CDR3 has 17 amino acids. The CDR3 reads CASSHPMLRAYTDTQYF. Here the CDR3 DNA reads TGCGCCAGCAGCCACCCAATGTTGCGGGCCTACACAGATACGCAGTATTTT.

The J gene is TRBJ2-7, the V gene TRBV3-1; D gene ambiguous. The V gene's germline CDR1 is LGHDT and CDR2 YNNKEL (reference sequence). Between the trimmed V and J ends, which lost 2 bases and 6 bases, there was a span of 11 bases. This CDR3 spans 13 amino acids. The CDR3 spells CASSQSSVFEQYV. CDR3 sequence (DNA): TGTGCCAGCAGCCAAAGTTCGGTTTTCGAGCAGTACGTC.

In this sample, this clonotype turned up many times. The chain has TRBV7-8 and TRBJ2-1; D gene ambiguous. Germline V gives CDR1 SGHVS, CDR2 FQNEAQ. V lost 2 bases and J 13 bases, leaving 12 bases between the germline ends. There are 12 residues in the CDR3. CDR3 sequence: CASSLSGQPQFF. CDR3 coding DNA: TGTGCCAGCAGCTTATCCGGGCAGCCTCAGTTCTTC.

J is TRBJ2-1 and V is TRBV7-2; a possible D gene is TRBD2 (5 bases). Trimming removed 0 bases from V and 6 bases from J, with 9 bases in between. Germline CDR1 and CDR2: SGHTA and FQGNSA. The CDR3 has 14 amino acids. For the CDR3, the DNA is TGTGCCAGCAGCTTAGCGGGAGCTACCAATGAGCAGTTCTTC. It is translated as CASSLAGATNEQFF.

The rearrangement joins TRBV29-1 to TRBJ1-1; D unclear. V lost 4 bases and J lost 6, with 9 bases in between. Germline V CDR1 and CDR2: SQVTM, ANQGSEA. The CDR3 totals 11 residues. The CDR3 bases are TGCAGCGTTGTACCCGGGGCTGAAGCTTTCTTT. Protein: CSVVPGAEAFF.

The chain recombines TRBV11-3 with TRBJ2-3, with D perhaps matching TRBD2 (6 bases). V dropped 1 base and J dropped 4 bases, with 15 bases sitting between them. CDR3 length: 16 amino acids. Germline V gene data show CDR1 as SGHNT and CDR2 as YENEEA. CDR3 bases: TGTGCCAGCAGCTTAGGCGGGGCCCAGGGCTCAGATACGCAGTATTTT. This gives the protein CASSLGGAQGSDTQYF.

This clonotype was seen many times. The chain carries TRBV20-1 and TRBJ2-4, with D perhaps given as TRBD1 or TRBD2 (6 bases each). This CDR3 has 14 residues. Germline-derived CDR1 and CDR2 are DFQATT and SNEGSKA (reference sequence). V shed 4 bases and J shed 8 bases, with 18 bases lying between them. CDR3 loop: CSATRSGAQHIQYF. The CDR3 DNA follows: TGCAGTGCTACAAGATCGGGGGCGCAACACATTCAGTACTTC.

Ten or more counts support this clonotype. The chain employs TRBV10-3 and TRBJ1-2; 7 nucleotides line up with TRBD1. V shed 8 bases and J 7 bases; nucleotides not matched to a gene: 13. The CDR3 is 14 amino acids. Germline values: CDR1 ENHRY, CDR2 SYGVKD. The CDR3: CAIRFRQGDFGYTF. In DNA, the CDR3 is TGTGCCATCCGCTTTCGACAGGGCGATTTTGGCTACACCTTC.

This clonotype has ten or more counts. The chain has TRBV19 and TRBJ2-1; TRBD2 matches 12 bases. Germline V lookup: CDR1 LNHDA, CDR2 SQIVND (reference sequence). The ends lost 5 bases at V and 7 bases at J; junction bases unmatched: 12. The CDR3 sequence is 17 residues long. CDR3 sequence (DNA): TGTGCCAGTAGTTCCCTAGCGGGAGGGCCAACTCCGAATGAGCAGTTCTTC. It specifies CASSSLAGGPTPNEQFF.

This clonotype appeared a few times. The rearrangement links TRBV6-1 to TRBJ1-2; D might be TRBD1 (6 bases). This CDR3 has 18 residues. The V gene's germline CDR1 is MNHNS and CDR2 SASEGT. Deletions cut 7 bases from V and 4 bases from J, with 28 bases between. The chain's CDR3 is CASIPRAGGYRALYGYTF. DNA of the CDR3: TGTGCCAGCATTCCCCGTGCTGGGGGGTACAGGGCGCTCTATGGCTACACCTTC.

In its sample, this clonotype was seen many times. CDR3 amino acids: CASSGRLLNSPLHF. The CDR3 DNA reads as TGTGCCAGCAGCGGACGCCTCTTGAATTCACCCCTCCACTTT. The rearrangement joins TRBV3-1 to TRBJ1-6; D gene ambiguous. V dropped 5 bases and J dropped 7 bases, with 12 bases sitting between them. The CDR3 length is 14 residues. Germline CDR1 LGHDT, CDR2 YNNKEL (reference sequence).

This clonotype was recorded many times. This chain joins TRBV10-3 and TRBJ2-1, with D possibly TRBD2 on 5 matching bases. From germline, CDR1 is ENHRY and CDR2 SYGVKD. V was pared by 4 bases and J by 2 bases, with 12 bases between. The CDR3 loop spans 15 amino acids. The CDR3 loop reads CAISVEDFTYNEQFF. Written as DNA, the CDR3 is TGTGCCATCAGTGTGGAGGACTTTACCTACAATGAGCAGTTCTTC.

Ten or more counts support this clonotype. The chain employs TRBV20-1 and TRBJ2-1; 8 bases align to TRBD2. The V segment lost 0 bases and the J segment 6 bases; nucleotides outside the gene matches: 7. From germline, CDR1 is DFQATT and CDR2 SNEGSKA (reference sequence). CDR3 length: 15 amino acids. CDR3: CSARDLREGLNEQFF. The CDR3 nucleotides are TGCAGTGCTAGAGATTTACGGGAGGGCCTCAATGAGCAGTTCTTC.

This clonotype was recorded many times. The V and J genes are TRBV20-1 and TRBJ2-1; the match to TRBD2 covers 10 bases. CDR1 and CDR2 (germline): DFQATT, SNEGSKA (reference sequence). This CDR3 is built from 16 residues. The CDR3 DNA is TGCAGCGCCCCTGTTGATACTAGCGGGAAGTTCAATGAGCAGTTCTTC. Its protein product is CSAPVDTSGKFNEQFF.

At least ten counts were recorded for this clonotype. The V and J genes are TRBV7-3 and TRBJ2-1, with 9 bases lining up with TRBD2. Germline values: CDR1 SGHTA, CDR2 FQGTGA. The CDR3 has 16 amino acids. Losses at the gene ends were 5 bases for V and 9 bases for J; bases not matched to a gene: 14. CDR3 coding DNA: TGTGCCAGCAGCCAAGGCGCTAGCGGGAAAGCGGGTGAGCAGTTCTTC. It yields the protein CASSQGASGKAGEQFF.

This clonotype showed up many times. The CDR3 spells CSARGGASSYEQYF. CDR3 sequence (DNA): TGCAGTGCTAGGGGTGGGGCGTCGTCCTACGAGCAGTACTTC. This sequence joins TRBV20-1 and TRBJ2-7; the D gene is possibly TRBD1 (5 bases). Germline V gene lookup returns CDR1 DFQATT and CDR2 SNEGSKA (reference sequence). The ends were cut back, 3 bases at V and 1 base at J, with 13 bases in the middle. The CDR3 sequence is 14 residues long.

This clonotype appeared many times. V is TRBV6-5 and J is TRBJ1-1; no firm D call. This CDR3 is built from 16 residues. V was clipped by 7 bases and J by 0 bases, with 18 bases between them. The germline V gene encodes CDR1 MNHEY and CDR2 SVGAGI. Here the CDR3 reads CASKDARAALNTEAFF. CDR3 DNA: TGTGCCAGCAAAGACGCTCGGGCAGCCTTGAACACTGAAGCTTTCTTT.

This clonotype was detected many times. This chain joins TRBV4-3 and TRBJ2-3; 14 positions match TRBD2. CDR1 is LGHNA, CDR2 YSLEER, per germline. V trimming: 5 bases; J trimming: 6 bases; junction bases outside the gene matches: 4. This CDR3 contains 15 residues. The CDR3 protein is CASSWTSGRSDTQYF. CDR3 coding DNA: TGCGCCAGCAGCTGGACTAGCGGGAGGTCGGATACGCAGTATTTT.

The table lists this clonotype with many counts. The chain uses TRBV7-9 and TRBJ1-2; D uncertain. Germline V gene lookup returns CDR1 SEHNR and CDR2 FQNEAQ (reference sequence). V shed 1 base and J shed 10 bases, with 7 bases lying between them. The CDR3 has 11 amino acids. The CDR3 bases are TGTGCCAGCAGCTTAGATTCCCCCTACACCTTC. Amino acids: CASSLDSPYTF.

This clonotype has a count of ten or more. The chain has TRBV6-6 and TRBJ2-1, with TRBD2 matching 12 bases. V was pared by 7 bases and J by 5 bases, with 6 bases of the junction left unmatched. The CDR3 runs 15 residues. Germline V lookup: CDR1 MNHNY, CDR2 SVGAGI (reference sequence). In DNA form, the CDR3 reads TGTGCCAGCATACTCGGACTAGCGGGGAACAATGAGCAGTTCTTC. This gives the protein CASILGLAGNNEQFF.